This TCR beta chain was recorded in a study of cytomegalovirus exposure and HLA in healthy donors (dated by TCRdb to 2015 to 2018). The study in broad terms: According to an earlier analysis of 587 of the donors, about 180 million T cells yielded over 90 million unique TCR beta sequences and about 300 Gb of sequence data. The genetic ancestry cluster associated with self-reported Caucasian donors included roughly four fifths of the roughly 400 genotyped donors. Alongside the repertoire data, information on donor age, sex, ethnicity and CMV serostatus was compiled. In the later analysis, no new phenotypic data were used to find candidate immune exposures; instead, reliance was placed on TCR beta sequences and their occurrence across donors. The study combined high-throughput TCR immunosequencing, statistical association of individual TCRs with disease status, and machine learning to predict cytomegalovirus infection status. To decide whether each TCR beta V gene segment behaved as functional or pseudogenic, an earlier analysis of approximately 590 of the donors relied on high-throughput TCR beta sequencing. HLA typing covered class I and class II loci at four-digit resolution. All discovery cohort repertoires had been generated on a single sequencing platform. Roughly 320 gigabases of sequencing data and about 92 million unique TCR sequences made up an early release that covered some 640 HLA-typed donors. The number of typed donors differed by locus: about 620-640 for A, B, C, DRB1 and DQB1; 500 to 550 for DQA1; approximately 600 for DPA1; and about 450 for DPB1. In a later analysis, previously published TCR beta repertoires from 670 or so donors were re-analyzed and high-resolution HLA genotyping was added so that TCR occurrence patterns could be studied. A later genetic analysis took genome-wide SNP genotypes for about three fifths of the 666 donors and used that subset as a discovery cohort. Among 398 genotyped donors of the cohort, an average of around 240,000 unique TCR beta nucleotide sequences were sequenced per donor, 15% to 20% of them non-productive. The T cell repertoires of around 730 subjects were profiled by immunosequencing and related to cytomegalovirus serostatus. The aim of the study was to test whether cataloging public T cell receptors could identify signatures of past pathogen exposure. Besides the first cohort of hundreds of subjects, a separate validation cohort made up of over 95 different subjects was used. Five DR-DQ haplotypes were treated as single units for association and clustering because of strong linkage in the cohort.

On the study overall, not on this receptor specifically: A further reported finding was that TCR beta sequences accurately predicted the HLA-A and HLA-B alleles for most subjects in the first cohort. A later analysis associated 16,951 TCR beta sequences with specific HLA alleles at a false discovery rate of 0.05. The study gave a list of 150 to 200 TCR beta chains associated with cytomegalovirus. In a later genetic analysis, a missense DCLRE1C variant was associated with V-gene and J-gene trimming of TCR beta chains, and the association was replicated in an independent cohort. Strong co-occurrence of HLA alleles, especially DR and DQ, made assigning TCR associations to individual alleles difficult. In a later analysis, TCR association rates were found to vary across HLA loci, with the most associated TCRs seen for DRB1 alleles and the fewest for HLA-C alleles. In this cohort, only TCR beta chains were sequenced, and detectable features were limited by the absence of alpha or paired-chain data. HLA typing was unavailable for some donors at each locus, so association tests used only the typed subset. In a later analysis, HLA-associated TCR beta chains were found to be more clonally expanded and to have lower generation probabilities than equally common non-associated chains. The classifier was reported to diagnose cytomegalovirus status with high specificity and sensitivity in both the original and validation cohorts. Broadly in line with IMGT annotations, most TCR beta V segments showed up in productive rearrangements about 87% or about 30% of the time in an earlier analysis of several hundred of the donors. A few of the identified cytomegalovirus-associated TCR beta chains were confirmed in vitro to be specific for cytomegalovirus antigens. Because counts were too low, approximately 18 rarely observed V segments, including chromosome 9 orphons, were excluded from the earlier analysis of about 500 of the donors. The authors suggested that the approach could potentially be generalized to other disease states and immunological phenotypes. Sequencing depth was assumed to be roughly uniform across donors in the presence/absence analyses, though that assumption may not hold. For the cohort, immune exposure information was limited to CMV serostatus. Correlated functional status among segregating V segments might reflect linkage disequilibrium, but an unknown experimental factor could not be ruled out. Several of the top co-occurrence clusters appeared to be linked to parvovirus B19, influenza, CMV and Epstein-Barr virus, according to a later analysis. In a later genetic analysis, fewer N-insertions in productive TCRs were reported among donors in an Asian-associated ancestry cluster than the 666-donor mean. According to a later analysis, most CMV-associated TCR beta chains appeared to be HLA-restricted, and the HLA associations seemed to be driven largely by CMV exposure. Most TCR sequences were seen in very few donors, while some public TCRs were found in many individuals. The sequencing pipeline was judged likely to have produced a cluster of highly shared sequence variants as a technical artifact.

In the case of this clone: Its antigen has not been determined. It has no much larger one-base neighbor in the sample; base qualities were not kept.

In total, over 600 healthy bone marrow donors made up the cohort. Cohort members were all nominally healthy when sampled, although unrecorded immune exposures were likely present. The donor tested CMV seropositive, placing the donor among the 289 seropositive members of the cohort. A peripheral blood sample was provided by each donor, and peripheral blood mononuclear cells were used for TCR beta sequencing. Genomic DNA was extracted from the blood cell samples with the Qiagen DNeasy Blood Extraction Kit. Library construction relied on the immunoSEQ multiplex PCR assay. For the multiplex PCR, a mixture combining 60 forward primers for TCR Vbeta segments and 13 reverse primers for TCR Jbeta segments was used. A multiplex PCR assay on genomic DNA amplified the CDR3 region of rearranged TCR beta genes. On the Illumina HiSeq System, the amplified TCR beta libraries were sequenced as 87-base-pair reads. As for the authors' bioinformatics: A later analysis tallied roughly 76 million unique TCR beta chains across the 666 repertoires, and around 10 million of those chains were shared by two or more donors. To remove PCR and sequencing errors, raw reads were error-corrected and collapsed into unique sequences using a nearest-neighbor algorithm that merged closely related sequences. CDR3 sequences were aligned to IMGT reference sequences to assign V, D and J gene segments. For a sequence to be retained, a match of at least six nucleotides was required to both a V gene segment and a J gene segment. Rearrangements were called productive when the CDR3 lacked stop codons and stayed in frame with V and J; all others were non-productive. CDR3 was defined according to IMGT convention as the region running from the second conserved V-encoded cysteine to the conserved J-encoded phenylalanine. The earlier analysis of about 640 of the donors excluded any sequence lacking an unambiguous match to a single V gene segment. In an earlier analysis of 587 of the donors, V segments were called functional above 56.7% productive rearrangements and were called segregating when the between-donor standard deviation exceeded 5%. To diagnose cytomegalovirus status from the catalog of TCR beta chain sequences, a statistical classification framework was built. In a later analysis, V and J genes were assigned by comparing TCR nucleotide sequences against IMGT/GENE-DB human TR gene sequences. The TCRdist pipeline was used in a later analysis to assign CDR3 sequences and most-parsimonious VDJ recombination scenarios. In a later analysis, each TCR beta chain was defined by its CDR3 amino acid sequence together with its V-gene family, and reads without a unique V-gene family were excluded. To address suspected cross-contamination and a sequencing artifact, a later analysis removed several hundred highly shared, low-generation-probability nucleotide sequences. A later analysis calculated a clonal expansion index for each public chain from normalized within-repertoire ranks of inferred template counts. Generation probabilities in a later analysis came from a VDJ recombination model fitted to out-of-frame rearrangements, and those results were checked against IGoR. A later analysis scored TCR-TCR, TCR-HLA and TCR-CMV co-occurrence with hypergeometric tests, applying a repertoire-size bias correction to TCR pairs. False discovery rates were estimated in a later analysis by permuting HLA or CMV assignments 20 times. A later analysis grouped co-occurring TCRs with DBSCAN, adding TCRdist sequence similarity when clustering within HLA-allele-positive subsets. Repertoires with fewer than 30,000 or more than 120,000 public chains, plus five repertoires with anomalous nucleotide sharing, were excluded from co-occurrence clustering. The source is immuneACCESS, and TCRdb retained only in-frame sequences with V and J called. Part of the clones is not carried over; for the studies checked, unresolved V genes explain less than half of this, and the remainder is unexplained. V, J and clone size are those of that table, while D and trimming were read from the DNA. The sample table shows some 65,000 clones, and around 73% are seen once. The biggest ten clones account for about 3% of the sample.

The receptor was isolated from a girl aged 5 to 17 in good health and CMV-seropositive. Sequenced material: PBMCs.

The nucleotides are TGCGCCAGCAGCCAAGAAGGACCCATGGCGGAGGGGAGTCAGGATGAGCAGTTCTTC. Translated, it reads CASSQEGPMAEGSQDEQFF. The sequence joins TRBV4-1 to TRBJ2-1; TRBD2 could be the D gene, as 6 bases match. The CDR3 contains 19 residues, cysteine and phenylalanine counted. The sequence is cut down to CDR3 DNA, 57 bases in frame from base 1. V loses 0 bases of germline sequence and J loses 8 bases, and the interval between the two ends is 26 bases. As encoded in the germline V gene, CDR1 is MGHRA while CDR2 is YSYEKL.